The 29 T cell receptor beta chains below come from one sample, sequenced in a study of cytomegalovirus exposure and HLA in healthy donors. The PCR employed 60 Vbeta primers together with 13 Jbeta primers. Profiling relied on immunoSEQ multiplex PCR, and the TCRdb table lists in-frame clones only, not all of them. The profile shows roughly 97,000 clones, nearly 80% of them singletons. The source material was PBMCs. The receptors derive from a man aged 55 to 70 in good health and CMV-seropositive.

The table lists this clone with a few counts. CDR3 sequence reads: CASSQDGRVGTEAFF. The CDR3 DNA is TGCGCCAGCAGCCAAGATGGCAGGGTGGGCACTGAAGCTTTCTTT. The gene calls are TRBV4-3 and TRBJ1-1, with D possibly TRBD1 on 5 matching bases. V lost 0 bases, J lost 4 bases, and 12 bases lay in between. Germline loops: CDR1 LGHNA, CDR2 YSLEER. There are 15 residues in the CDR3.

J is TRBJ2-1 and V is TRBV30; D is perhaps TRBD2 (5 bases). This CDR3 contains 13 residues. Between the trimmed V and J ends, which lost 5 bases and 7 bases, there was a span of 15 bases. CDR1 is GTSNPN, CDR2 SVGIG, per germline (reference sequence). CDR3 protein: CAWVRATWNEQFF. In DNA, the CDR3 is TGTGCCTGGGTGCGGGCCACATGGAATGAGCAGTTCTTC.

The chain recombines TRBV5-1 with TRBJ2-5, with D perhaps matching TRBD1 (7 bases). Germline V gene sequence: CDR1 SGHRS, CDR2 YFSETQ. This CDR3 has 15 amino acids. The V end was cut by 4 bases, the J end by 4 bases, with 17 bases between. The CDR3 bases are TGCGCCAGCAGCGGGGGGACTTCAGGGGGAGAGACCCAGTACTTC. Protein sequence: CASSGGTSGGETQYF.

The rearrangement joins TRBV30 to TRBJ2-5; TRBD1 might be the D (6 bases). CDR1 and CDR2 from the germline V gene are GTSNPN and SVGIG (reference sequence). This CDR3 has 12 amino acids. V dropped 5 bases and J dropped 1 base, with 8 bases sitting between them. For the CDR3, the DNA is TGTGCCTGGGGACAGTTCCAAGAGACCCAGTACTTC. Its translation: CAWGQFQETQYF.

This clone was seen once. The V and J genes are TRBV5-1 and TRBJ1-5; TRBD1 is a possible D gene (5 bases). Germline lookup yields CDR1 SGHRS and CDR2 YFSETQ. V gave up 5 bases and J gave up 5 bases, with 14 bases separating them. CDR3 length: 14 amino acids. DNA of the CDR3: TGCGCCAGCAGGGCGGGGGACCAAGATCAGCCCCAGCATTTT. Residues: CASRAGDQDQPQHF.

V gene TRBV18 combines with J gene TRBJ2-7; the match to TRBD1 covers 7 bases. V gave up 0 bases and J gave up 2 bases; unmatched junction bases: 10. The CDR3 totals 17 residues. Germline V gene sequence: CDR1 KGHSH, CDR2 LQKENI. The CDR3 region is CASSPPMTGNRAYEQYF. DNA for the CDR3: TGTGCCAGCTCACCACCGATGACAGGGAATAGGGCCTACGAGCAGTACTTC.

V gene TRBV14 combines with J gene TRBJ1-2; 7 bases are shared with TRBD1. CDR1 is SGHDN and CDR2 is FVKESK in the germline V gene. The length of the CDR3 is 11 residues. V trimming: 6 bases; J trimming: 10 bases; junction bases outside the gene matches: 5. CDR3 sequence (DNA): TGTGCCAGCAGGACAGGGCCGGACTACACCTTC. Translating gives CASRTGPDYTF.

The CDR3 loop reads CASSSPDNNEQFF. In DNA form, the CDR3 reads TGTGCCAGCAGCTCCCCCGACAACAATGAGCAGTTCTTC. The chain recombines TRBV5-4 with TRBJ2-1; D gene unclear. CDR1 and CDR2 (germline): SGHNT, YYREEE (reference sequence). V lost 3 bases, J lost 5 bases, and 9 bases lay in between. The length of the CDR3 is 13 residues.

The rearrangement joins TRBV13 to TRBJ1-6; 7 nucleotides line up with TRBD1. V gave up 5 bases and J gave up 8 bases; unmatched junction bases: 18. This CDR3 comprises 18 residues. CDR1 and CDR2 from the germline V gene are PRHDT and FYEKMQ (reference sequence). CDR3 in amino acids: CASSPRQGQIPGDSPLHF. The DNA of the CDR3 is TGTGCCAGCAGCCCTAGACAGGGCCAAATACCAGGGGATTCACCCCTCCACTTT.

This chain links TRBV5-1 with TRBJ2-3; TRBD1 aligns across 9 bases. Germline CDR1 and CDR2: SGHRS and YFSETQ. This CDR3 is 15 amino acids long. V dropped 0 bases and J dropped 1; count of bases not matched to a gene: 0. CDR3 sequence (DNA): TGCGCCAGCAGCTTGGGGGACAGGGGCACAGATACGCAGTATTTT. Translated, it gives CASSLGDRGTDTQYF.

The chain joins TRBV15 to TRBJ1-1; TRBD1 matches 11 bases. CDR1 LNHNV and CDR2 YYDKDF come from the germline V gene (reference sequence). The CDR3 extends over 17 amino acids. The junction had 9 bases not matched to a gene; V was cut back by 0 bases and J by 6 bases. The chain's CDR3 is CATSRDLDRGHFAEAFF. CDR3 DNA sequence: TGTGCCACCAGCAGAGATCTGGACAGGGGGCACTTTGCTGAAGCTTTCTTT.

The chain combines TRBV5-1 with TRBJ2-3; 8 bases are a match to TRBD2. Germline V gives CDR1 SGHRS, CDR2 YFSETQ. V shed 3 bases, J shed 1 base, and the junction held 7 bases outside the gene matches. CDR3 length equals 16 residues. CDR3 sequence: CASSSGGGSGTDTQYF. The CDR3 DNA follows: TGCGCCAGCAGCTCCGGGGGGGGTTCGGGCACAGATACGCAGTATTTT.

The V call is TRBV19, the J call TRBJ2-5; 9 nucleotides agree with TRBD1. With V trimmed by 6 bases and J by 1 base, 6 bases remained unmatched. The CDR3 runs to 15 residues. Germline CDR1 and CDR2: LNHDA and SQIVND (reference sequence). This CDR3 is CASSLGQGLQETQYF. The CDR3 nucleotides read TGTGCCAGTAGCCTGGGACAGGGACTCCAAGAGACCCAGTACTTC.

V gene TRBV9 combines with J gene TRBJ2-7; the D gene is possibly TRBD1 (5 bases). V lost 0 bases and J 3 bases, leaving 10 bases between the germline ends. The CDR3 is 14 residues long. Germline loops: CDR1 SGDLS, CDR2 YYNGEE. The CDR3 DNA sequence: TGTGCCAGCAGCGTAGGGGCAGGGATCTACGAGCAGTACTTC. Protein sequence: CASSVGAGIYEQYF.

The chain couples TRBV2 to TRBJ1-5; the D is unclear. This CDR3 comprises 13 residues. CDR1 and CDR2 (germline): SNHLY, FYNNEI. Trimming removed 1 base from V and 10 bases from J, with 11 bases in between. The chain's CDR3 is CASSEGWTVPQHF. DNA for the CDR3: TGTGCCAGCAGTGAAGGTTGGACTGTCCCCCAGCATTTT.

This chain connects TRBV19 to TRBJ2-3, with 7 bases that match TRBD2. This CDR3 is 15 amino acids long. Losses at the gene ends were 5 bases for V and 0 bases for J; bases not matched to a gene: 5. Germline values: CDR1 LNHDA, CDR2 SQIVND (reference sequence). CDR3 sequence (DNA): TGTGCCAGTAGTCCCCTAGCGGCTAGCACAGATACGCAGTATTTT. It yields the protein CASSPLAASTDTQYF.

This rearrangement joins TRBV10-2 to TRBJ1-2; possibly TRBD1 for D (5 bases). V lost 4 bases and J lost 3, with 15 bases in between. The CDR3 sequence is 15 residues long. Germline values: CDR1 WSHSY, CDR2 SAAADI. CDR3 loop: CASSGGVPRDYGYTF. The CDR3 nucleotides are TGCGCCAGCAGTGGGGGGGTGCCCCGGGACTATGGCTACACCTTC.

The rearrangement joins TRBV28 to TRBJ1-1, with D hard to call. Germline V lookup: CDR1 MDHEN, CDR2 SYDVKM. Trimming removed 2 bases at V and 4 bases at J, with 14 bases between. The CDR3 is 15 amino acids. The CDR3 DNA is TGTGCCAGCAGTTTAGACTGGGTCAGCGGCACTGAAGCTTTCTTT. It codes for CASSLDWVSGTEAFF.

This sequence joins TRBV2 and TRBJ2-7; possible D gene TRBD2, 6 bases. CDR3 size: 15 residues. The germline CDR1 and CDR2 sequences are SNHLY and FYNNEI. Trimming left V 6 bases short and J 3 bases short, with 18 bases between. The CDR3 loop reads CASRDSTAGNYEQYF. The DNA of the CDR3 is TGTGCCAGCAGAGATAGTACAGCGGGTAACTACGAGCAGTACTTC.

This clone appeared once. V is TRBV7-7 and J is TRBJ2-5, with a possible D match to TRBD2 (6 bases). V lost 0 bases to trimming and J lost 5 bases, with 10 bases between them. The CDR3 totals 14 residues. Germline V gives CDR1 SSHAT, CDR2 FNYEAQ (reference sequence). The CDR3 here is CASSLAGGTETQYF. In DNA form, the CDR3 reads TGTGCCAGCAGCTTAGCGGGGGGTACCGAGACCCAGTACTTC.

The V gene is TRBV19, the J gene TRBJ2-3; tentative D call: TRBD1 (5 bases). Per the germline V gene, CDR1 is LNHDA and CDR2 is SQIVND (reference sequence). This CDR3 contains 14 residues. V lost 5 bases, J lost 2 bases, and 11 bases lay in between. The DNA of the CDR3 is TGTGCCAGTAGTCCCGGACACCTCACAGATACGCAGTATTTT. Its translation: CASSPGHLTDTQYF.

Only one count was recorded for this clone. The V and J genes are TRBV10-3 and TRBJ1-2, with a weak D call TRBD1 (6 bases). The length of the CDR3 is 15 residues. The V gene's germline CDR1 is ENHRY and CDR2 SYGVKD. V lost 8 bases to trimming and J lost 5 bases, with 21 bases between them. This CDR3 is CAILPSSGVMYGYTF. The CDR3 nucleotides read TGTGCCATCCTCCCCTCGTCAGGGGTAATGTATGGCTACACCTTC.

Written as DNA, the CDR3 is TGTGCCAGTAGTTCGAGGACAGGGAAGGGAAGAGGCTACGAGCAGTACTTC. Amino acids: CASSSRTGKGRGYEQYF. The V call is TRBV19, the J call TRBJ2-7, with 8 bases aligning to TRBD1. V shed 5 bases, J shed 3 bases, and the junction held 15 bases outside the gene matches. Germline V gives CDR1 LNHDA, CDR2 SQIVND (reference sequence). This CDR3 spans 17 amino acids.

The chain is built from TRBV5-6 and TRBJ2-1; D unclear. Germline values: CDR1 SGHDT, CDR2 YYEEEE. The CDR3 runs to 13 residues. The V and J ends lost 2 bases and 6 bases respectively, with 9 bases between them. CDR3 in amino acids: CASSFAGTNEQFF. CDR3 sequence (DNA): TGTGCCAGCAGCTTCGCAGGAACCAATGAGCAGTTCTTC.

This clone came up once. This chain uses TRBV5-4 with TRBJ1-3; 7 positions agree with TRBD1. V lost 6 bases, J lost 0 bases, and 12 bases stayed unmatched. Looked up from germline, CDR1 is SGHNT and CDR2 is YYREEE (reference sequence). The CDR3 runs to 17 residues. CDR3 nucleotide sequence: TGTGCCAGCACCCGGGGGATAGGACAGGTCTCTGGAAACACCATATATTTT. Translating it yields CASTRGIGQVSGNTIYF.

The chain joins TRBV30 to TRBJ1-5; 9 positions agree with TRBD1. Per germline, CDR1 GTSNPN and CDR2 SVGIG (reference sequence). CDR3 length: 17 amino acids. After removal of 5 bases from V and 1 base from J, the junction contained 12 bases not matched to a gene. Written as DNA, the CDR3 is TGTGCCTGGTCTAGAGGGACAGGGAGTTTGAGCAATCAGCCCCAGCATTTT. Its translation: CAWSRGTGSLSNQPQHF.

The genes are TRBV27 and TRBJ1-5; tentatively, D is TRBD1 (5 bases). This CDR3 comprises 15 residues. Trimming stripped 5 bases from V and 4 bases from J, with 15 bases between. Germline V gives CDR1 MNHEY, CDR2 SMNVEV (reference sequence). CDR3 DNA: TGTGCCAGCAGTCCTTATACAGGTTCAAATCAGCCCCAGCATTTT. This encodes CASSPYTGSNQPQHF.

This chain joins TRBV7-8 and TRBJ2-5; D gene unclear. Germline assignment: CDR1 SGHVS and CDR2 FQNEAQ. Trimming cost V 0 bases and J 5 bases, with 13 bases left between them. CDR3 length: 15 amino acids. DNA of the CDR3: TGTGCCAGCAGCTTAGCTGTTTCCCCGGGTGAGACCCAGTACTTC. Amino acid sequence: CASSLAVSPGETQYF. Complete variable domain (other parts from reference TRBV7-8 and TRBJ2-5): GAGVSQSPRYKVAKRGQDVALRCDPISGHVSLFWYQQALGQGPEFLTYFQNEAQLDKSGLPSDRFFAERPEGSVSTLKIQRTQQEDSAVYLCASSLAVSPGETQYFGPGTRLLVL.

For the CDR3, the DNA is TGTGCCAGCAGCCCGACAGAGACCTATGGCTACACCTTC. Protein product: CASSPTETYGYTF. The chain uses TRBV5-4 and TRBJ1-2; D is perhaps TRBD1 (5 bases). This CDR3 has 13 amino acids. The V and J ends lost 4 bases and 4 bases respectively, with 11 bases between them. CDR1 is SGHNT and CDR2 is YYREEE in the germline V gene (reference sequence). Full variable domain (remainder filled in from reference TRBV5-4 and TRBJ1-2): ETGVTQSPTHLIKTRGQQVTLRCSSQSGHNTVSWYQQALGQGPQFIFQYYREEENGRGNFPPRFSGLQFPNYSSELNVNALELDDSALYLCASSPTETYGYTFGSGTRLTVV.